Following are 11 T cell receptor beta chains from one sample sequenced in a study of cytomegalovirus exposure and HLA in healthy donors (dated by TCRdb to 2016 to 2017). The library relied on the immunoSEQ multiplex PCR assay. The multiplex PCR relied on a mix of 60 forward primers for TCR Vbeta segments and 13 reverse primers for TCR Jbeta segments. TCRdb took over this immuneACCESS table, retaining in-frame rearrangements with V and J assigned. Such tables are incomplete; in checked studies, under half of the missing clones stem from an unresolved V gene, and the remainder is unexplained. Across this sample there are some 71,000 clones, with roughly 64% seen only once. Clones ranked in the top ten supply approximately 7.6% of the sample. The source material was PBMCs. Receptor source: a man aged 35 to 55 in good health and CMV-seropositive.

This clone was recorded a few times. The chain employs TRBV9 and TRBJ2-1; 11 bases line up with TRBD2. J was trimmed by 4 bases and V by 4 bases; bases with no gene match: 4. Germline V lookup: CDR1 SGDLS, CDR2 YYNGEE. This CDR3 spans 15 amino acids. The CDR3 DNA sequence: TGTGCCAGCAGCCTCGCTAGCGGGAGGTACAATGAGCAGTTCTTC. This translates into CASSLASGRYNEQFF.

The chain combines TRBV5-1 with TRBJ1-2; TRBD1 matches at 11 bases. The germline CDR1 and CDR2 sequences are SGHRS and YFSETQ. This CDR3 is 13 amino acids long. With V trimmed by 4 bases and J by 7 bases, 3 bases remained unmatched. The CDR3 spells CASSTGTGGGYTF. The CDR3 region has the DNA TGCGCCAGCAGCACCGGGACAGGGGGTGGCTACACCTTC.

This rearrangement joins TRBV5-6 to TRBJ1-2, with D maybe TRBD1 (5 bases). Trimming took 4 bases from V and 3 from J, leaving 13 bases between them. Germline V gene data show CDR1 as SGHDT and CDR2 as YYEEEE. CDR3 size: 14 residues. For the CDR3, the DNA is TGTGCCAGCAGCCCGCCCCTGACAGACTATGGCTACACCTTC. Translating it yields CASSPPLTDYGYTF. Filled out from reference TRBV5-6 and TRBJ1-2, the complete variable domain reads DAGVTQSPTHLIKTRGQQVTLRCSPKSGHDTVSWYQQALGQGPQFIFQYYEEEERQRGNFPDRFSGHQFPNYSSELNVNALLLGDSALYLCASSPPLTDYGYTFGSGTRLTVV.

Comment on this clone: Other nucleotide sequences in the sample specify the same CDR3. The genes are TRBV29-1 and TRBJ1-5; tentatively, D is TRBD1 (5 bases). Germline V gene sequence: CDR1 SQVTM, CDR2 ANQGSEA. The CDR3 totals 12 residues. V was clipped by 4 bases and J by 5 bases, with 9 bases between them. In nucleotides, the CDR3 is TGCAGCGTTGGGGCCAGGGATCAGCCCCAGCATTTT. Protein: CSVGARDQPQHF.

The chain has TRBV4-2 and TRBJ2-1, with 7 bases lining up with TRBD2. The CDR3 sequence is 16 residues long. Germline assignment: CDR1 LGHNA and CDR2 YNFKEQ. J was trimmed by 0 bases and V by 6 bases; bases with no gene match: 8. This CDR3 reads CASSRVAGDSYNEQFF. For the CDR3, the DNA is TGTGCCAGCAGTCGGGTGGCGGGAGACTCCTACAATGAGCAGTTCTTC.

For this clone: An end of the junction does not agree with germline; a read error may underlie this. CDR3 in DNA: TGTGCTAGCAGCTTAGGGACAGGGAGCCAAGAGACCCAGTACTTC. Amino acids: CASSLGTGSQETQYF. V gene TRBV7-7 combines with J gene TRBJ2-5, with 9 bases matching TRBD1. Germline V gives CDR1 SSHAT, CDR2 FNYEAQ (reference sequence). The CDR3 extends over 15 amino acids.

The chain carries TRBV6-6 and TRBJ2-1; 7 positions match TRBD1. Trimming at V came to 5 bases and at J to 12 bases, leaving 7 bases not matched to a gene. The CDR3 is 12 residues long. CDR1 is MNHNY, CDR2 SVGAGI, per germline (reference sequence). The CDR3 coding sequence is TGTGCCAGCAGTGAGATAAGACAGGGGCAGTTCTTC. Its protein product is CASSEIRQGQFF.

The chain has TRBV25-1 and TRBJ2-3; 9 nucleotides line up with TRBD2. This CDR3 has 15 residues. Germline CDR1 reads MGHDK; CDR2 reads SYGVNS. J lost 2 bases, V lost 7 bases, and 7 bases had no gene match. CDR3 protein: CASTSAGGLTDTQYF. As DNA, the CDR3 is TGTGCCAGCACCTCAGCGGGGGGCCTCACAGATACGCAGTATTTT.

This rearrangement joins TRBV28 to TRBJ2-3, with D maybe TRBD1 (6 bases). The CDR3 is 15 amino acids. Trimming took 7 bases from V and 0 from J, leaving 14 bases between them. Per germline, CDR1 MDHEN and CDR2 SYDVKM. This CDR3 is CASMGFQGSTDTQYF. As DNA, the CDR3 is TGTGCCAGCATGGGGTTCCAGGGGAGCACAGATACGCAGTATTTT.

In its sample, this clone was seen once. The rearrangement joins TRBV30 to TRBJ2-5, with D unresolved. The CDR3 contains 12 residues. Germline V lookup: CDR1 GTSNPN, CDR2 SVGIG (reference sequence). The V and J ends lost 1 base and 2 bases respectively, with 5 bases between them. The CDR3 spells CAWSARQETQYF. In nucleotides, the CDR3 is TGTGCCTGGAGTGCTAGACAAGAGACCCAGTACTTC.

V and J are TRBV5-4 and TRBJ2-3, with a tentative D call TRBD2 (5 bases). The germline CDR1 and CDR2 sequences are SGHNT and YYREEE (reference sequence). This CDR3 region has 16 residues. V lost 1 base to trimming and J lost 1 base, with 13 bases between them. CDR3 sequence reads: CASSLKSGSRTDTQYF. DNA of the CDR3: TGTGCCAGCAGCTTGAAATCGGGGAGTCGCACAGATACGCAGTATTTT.